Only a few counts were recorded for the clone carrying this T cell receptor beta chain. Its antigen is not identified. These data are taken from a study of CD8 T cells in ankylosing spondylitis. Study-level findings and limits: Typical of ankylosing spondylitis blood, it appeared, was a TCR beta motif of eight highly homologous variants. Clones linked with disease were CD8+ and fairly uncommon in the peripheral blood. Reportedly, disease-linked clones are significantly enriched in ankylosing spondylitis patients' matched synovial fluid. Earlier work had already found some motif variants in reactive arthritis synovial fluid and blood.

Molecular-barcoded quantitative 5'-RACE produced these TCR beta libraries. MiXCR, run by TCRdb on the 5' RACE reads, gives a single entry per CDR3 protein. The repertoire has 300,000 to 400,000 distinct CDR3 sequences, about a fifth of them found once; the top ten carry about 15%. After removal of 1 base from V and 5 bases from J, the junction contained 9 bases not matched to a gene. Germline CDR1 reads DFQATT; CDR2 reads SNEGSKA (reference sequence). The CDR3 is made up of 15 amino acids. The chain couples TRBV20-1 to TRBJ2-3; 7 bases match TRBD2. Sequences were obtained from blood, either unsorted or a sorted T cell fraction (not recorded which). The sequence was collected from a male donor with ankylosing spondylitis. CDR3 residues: CSARAAGELGDTQYF. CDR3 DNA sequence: TGCAGTGCTAGAGCCGCGGGAGAGCTTGGAGATACGCAGTATTTT.